This T cell receptor beta chain comes out of a study of blood T cell repertoires in COVID-19. Whole-study context: Acute and convalescent COVID-19 samples came from the United States, Italy and Spain. Sources were T cells, B-cell-depleted T cells, or PBMCs; the material itself was cDNA or gDNA.

V dropped 4 bases and J dropped 7 bases, with 12 bases sitting between them. The V gene's germline CDR1 is SGHRS and CDR2 YFSETQ. CDR3 length: 12 residues. Clones were read by immunoSEQ multiplex PCR, and TCRdb kept only the in-frame ones, dropping some. The table lists fewer than 200,000 clones, 82% of them singletons, with around 8% in the top ten. V gene TRBV5-1 combines with J gene TRBJ2-7; D gene ambiguous. This receptor was obtained from a woman in her fifties or sixties with COVID-19, enrolled during active disease. The material sequenced was peripheral blood. The CDR3 region has the DNA TGCGCCAGCAGCGGTCATATACAGGAGCAGTACTTC. As protein: CASSGHIQEQYF.